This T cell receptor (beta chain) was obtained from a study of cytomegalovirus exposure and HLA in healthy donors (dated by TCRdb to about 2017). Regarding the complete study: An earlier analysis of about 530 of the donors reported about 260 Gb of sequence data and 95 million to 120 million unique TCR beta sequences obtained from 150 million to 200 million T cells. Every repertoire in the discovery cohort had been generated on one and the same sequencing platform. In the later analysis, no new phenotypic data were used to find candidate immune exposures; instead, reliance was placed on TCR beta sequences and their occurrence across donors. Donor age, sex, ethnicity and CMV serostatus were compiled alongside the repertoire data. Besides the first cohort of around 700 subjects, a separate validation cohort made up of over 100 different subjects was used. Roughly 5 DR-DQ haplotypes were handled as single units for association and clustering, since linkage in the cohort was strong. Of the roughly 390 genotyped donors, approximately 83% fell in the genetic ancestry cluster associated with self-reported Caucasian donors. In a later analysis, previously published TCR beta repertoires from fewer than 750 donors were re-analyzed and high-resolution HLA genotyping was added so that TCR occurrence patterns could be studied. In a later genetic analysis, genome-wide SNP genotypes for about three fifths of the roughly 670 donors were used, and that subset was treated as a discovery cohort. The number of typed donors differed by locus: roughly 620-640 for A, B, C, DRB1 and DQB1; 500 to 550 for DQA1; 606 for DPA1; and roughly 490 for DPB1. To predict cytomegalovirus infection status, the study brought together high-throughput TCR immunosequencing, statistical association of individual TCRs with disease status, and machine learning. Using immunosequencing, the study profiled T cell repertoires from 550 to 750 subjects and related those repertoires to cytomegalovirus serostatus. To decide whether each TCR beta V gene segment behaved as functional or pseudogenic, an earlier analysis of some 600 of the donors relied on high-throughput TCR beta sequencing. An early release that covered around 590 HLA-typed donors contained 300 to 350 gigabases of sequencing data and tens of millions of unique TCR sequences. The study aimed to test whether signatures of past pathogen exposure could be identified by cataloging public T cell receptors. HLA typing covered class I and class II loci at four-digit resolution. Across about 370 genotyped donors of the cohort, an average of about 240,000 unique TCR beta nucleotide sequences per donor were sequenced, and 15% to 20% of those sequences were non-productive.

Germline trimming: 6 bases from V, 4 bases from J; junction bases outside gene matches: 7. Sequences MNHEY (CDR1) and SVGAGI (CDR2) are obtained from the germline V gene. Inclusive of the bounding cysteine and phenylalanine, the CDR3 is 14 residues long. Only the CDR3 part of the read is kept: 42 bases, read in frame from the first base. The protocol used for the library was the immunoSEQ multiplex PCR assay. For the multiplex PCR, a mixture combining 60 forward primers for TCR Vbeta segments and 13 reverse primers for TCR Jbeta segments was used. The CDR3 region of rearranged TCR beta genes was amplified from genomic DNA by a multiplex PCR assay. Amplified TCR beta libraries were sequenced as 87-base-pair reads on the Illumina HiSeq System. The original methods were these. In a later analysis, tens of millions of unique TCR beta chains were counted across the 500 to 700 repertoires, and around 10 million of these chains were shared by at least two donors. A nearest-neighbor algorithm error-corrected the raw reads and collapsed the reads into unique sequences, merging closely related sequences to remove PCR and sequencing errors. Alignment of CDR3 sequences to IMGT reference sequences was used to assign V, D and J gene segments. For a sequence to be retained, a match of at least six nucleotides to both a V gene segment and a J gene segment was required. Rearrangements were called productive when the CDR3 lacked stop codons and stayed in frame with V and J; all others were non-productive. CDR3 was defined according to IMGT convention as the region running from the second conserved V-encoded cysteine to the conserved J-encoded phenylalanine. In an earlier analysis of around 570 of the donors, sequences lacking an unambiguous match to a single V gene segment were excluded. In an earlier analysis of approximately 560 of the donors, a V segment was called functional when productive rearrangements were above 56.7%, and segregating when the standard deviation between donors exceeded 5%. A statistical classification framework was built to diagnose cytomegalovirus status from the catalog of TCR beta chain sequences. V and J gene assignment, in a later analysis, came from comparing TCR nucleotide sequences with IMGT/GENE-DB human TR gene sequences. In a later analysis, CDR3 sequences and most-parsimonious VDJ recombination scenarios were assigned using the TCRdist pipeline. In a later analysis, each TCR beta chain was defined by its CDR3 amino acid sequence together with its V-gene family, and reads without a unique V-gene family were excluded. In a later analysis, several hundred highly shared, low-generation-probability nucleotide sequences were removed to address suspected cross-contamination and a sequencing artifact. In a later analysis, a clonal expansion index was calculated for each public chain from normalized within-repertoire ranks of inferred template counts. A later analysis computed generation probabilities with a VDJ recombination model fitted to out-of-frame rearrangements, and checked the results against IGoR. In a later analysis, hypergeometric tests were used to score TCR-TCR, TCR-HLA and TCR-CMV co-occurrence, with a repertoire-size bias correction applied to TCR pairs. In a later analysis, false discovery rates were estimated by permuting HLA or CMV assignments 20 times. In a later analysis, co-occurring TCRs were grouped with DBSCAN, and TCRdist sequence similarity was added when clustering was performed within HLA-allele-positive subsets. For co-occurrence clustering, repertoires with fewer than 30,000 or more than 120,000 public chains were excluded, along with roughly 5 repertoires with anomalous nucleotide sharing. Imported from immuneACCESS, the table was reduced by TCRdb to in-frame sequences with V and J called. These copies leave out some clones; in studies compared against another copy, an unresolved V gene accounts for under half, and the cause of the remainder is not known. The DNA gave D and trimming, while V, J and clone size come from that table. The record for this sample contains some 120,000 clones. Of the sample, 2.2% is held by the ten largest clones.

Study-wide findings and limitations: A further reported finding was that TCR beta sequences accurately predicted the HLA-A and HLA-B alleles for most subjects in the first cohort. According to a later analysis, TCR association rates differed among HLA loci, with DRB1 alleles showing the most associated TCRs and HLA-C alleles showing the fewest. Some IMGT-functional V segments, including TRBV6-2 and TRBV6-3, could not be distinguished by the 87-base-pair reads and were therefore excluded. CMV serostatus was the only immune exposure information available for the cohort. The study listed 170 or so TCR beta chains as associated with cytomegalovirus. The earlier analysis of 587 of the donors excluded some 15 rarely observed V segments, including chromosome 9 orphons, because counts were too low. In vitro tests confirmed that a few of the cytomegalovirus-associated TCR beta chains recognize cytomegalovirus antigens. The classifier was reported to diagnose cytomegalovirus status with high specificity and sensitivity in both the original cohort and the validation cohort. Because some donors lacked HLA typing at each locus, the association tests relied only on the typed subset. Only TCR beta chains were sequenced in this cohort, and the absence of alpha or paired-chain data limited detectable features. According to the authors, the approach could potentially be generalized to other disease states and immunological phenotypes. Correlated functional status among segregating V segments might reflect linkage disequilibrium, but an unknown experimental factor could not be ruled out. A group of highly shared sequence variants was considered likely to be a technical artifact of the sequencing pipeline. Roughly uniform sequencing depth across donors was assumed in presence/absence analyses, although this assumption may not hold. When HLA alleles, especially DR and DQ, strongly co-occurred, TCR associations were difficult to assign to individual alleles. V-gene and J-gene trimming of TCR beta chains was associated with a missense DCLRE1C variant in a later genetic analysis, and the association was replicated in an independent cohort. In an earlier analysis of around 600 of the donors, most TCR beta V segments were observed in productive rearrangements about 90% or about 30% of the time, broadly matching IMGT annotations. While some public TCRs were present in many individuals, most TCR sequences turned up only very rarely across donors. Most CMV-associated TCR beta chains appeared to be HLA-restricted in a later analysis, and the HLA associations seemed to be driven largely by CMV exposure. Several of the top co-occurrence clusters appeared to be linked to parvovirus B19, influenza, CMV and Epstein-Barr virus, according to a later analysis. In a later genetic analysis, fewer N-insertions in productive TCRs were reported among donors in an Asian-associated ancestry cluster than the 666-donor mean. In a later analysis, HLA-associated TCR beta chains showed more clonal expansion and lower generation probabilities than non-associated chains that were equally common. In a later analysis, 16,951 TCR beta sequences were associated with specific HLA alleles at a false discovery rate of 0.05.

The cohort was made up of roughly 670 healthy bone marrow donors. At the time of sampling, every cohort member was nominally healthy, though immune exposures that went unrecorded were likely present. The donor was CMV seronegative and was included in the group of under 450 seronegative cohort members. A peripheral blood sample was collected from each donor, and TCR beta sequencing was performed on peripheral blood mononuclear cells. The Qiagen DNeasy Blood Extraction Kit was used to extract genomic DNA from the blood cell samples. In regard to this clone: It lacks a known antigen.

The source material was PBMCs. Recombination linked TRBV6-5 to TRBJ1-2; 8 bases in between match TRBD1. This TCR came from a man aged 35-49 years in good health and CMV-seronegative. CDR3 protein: CASSRTGFSYGYTF. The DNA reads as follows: TGTGCCAGCAGCCGGACAGGGTTCAGCTATGGCTACACCTTC.